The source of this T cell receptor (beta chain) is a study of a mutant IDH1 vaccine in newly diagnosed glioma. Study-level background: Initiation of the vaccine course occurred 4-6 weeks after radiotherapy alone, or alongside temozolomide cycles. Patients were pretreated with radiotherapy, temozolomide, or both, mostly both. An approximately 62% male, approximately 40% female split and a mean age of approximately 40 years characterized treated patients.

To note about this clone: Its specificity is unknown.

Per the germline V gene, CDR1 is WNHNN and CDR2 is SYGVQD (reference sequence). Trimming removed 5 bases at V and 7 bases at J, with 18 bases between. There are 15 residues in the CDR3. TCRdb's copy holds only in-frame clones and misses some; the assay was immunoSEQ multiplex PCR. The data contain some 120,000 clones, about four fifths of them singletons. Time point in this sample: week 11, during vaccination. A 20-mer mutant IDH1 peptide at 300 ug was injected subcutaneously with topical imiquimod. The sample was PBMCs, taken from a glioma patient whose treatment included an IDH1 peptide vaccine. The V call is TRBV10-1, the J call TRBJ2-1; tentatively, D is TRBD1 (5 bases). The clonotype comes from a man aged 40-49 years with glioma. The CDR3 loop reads CASSLPAGKMNEQFF. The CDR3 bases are TGCGCCAGCAGTTTACCGGCAGGGAAGATGAATGAGCAGTTCTTC.